This TCR beta chain was observed in a study of cytomegalovirus exposure and HLA in healthy donors. The CDR3 runs to 15 residues. The germline V gene has CDR1 SEHNR and CDR2 FQNEAQ (reference sequence). The V end was cut by 1 base, the J end by 4 bases, with 14 bases between. About this clone: Additional DNA sequences in this sample encode the identical CDR3.

The PCR contained 60 Vbeta and 13 Jbeta primers. Profiled with immunoSEQ multiplex PCR; TCRdb holds only in-frame clones, not every one. The sample includes some 200,000 clones, 82% of them seen just once. Material for sequencing was PBMCs. The rearrangement links TRBV7-9 to TRBJ2-7; possibly TRBD2 for D (7 bases). The clonotype was recovered from a woman aged 18-30 years in good health and CMV-seronegative. The CDR3 nucleotides are TGTGCCAGCAGCTTAGTCGGGGGAGGGGGTTACGAGCAGTACTTC. Protein: CASSLVGGGGYEQYF.